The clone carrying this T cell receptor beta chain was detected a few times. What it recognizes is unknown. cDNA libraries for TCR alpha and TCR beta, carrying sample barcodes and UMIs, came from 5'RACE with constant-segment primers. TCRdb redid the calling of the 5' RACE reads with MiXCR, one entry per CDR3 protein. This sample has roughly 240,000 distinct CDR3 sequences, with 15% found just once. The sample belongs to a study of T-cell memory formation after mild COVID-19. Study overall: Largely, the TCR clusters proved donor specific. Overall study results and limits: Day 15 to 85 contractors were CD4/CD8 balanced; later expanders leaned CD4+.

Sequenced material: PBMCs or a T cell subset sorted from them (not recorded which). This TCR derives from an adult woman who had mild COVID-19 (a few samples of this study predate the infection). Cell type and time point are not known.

Written as DNA, the CDR3 is TGTGCCACGGAGGACAACTCCTACGAGCAGTACTTC. This encodes CATEDNSYEQYF. The V call is TRBV10-3, the J call TRBJ2-7; D might be TRBD1 or TRBD2, each matching 5 bases. Germline assignment: CDR1 ENHRY and CDR2 SYGVKD. V shed 10 bases and J shed 0 bases, with 10 bases lying between them. CDR3 length: 12 amino acids.